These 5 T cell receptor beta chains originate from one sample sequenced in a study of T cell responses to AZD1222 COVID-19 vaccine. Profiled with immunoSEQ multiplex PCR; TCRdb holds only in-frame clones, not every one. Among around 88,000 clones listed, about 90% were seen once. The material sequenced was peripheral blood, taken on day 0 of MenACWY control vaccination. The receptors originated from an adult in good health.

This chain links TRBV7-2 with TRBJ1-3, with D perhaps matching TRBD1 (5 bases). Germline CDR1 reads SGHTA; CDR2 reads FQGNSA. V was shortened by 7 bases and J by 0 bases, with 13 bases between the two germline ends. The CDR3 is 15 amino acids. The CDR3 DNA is TGTGCCAGCACCTCCGGGGGGAGCTCTGGAAACACCATATATTTT. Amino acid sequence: CASTSGGSSGNTIYF.

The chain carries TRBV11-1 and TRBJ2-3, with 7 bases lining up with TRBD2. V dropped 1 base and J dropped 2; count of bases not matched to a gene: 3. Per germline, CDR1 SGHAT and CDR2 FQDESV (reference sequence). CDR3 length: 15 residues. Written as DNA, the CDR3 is TGTGCCAGCAGCTTAGTGGGGGGGAACACAGATACGCAGTATTTT. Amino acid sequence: CASSLVGGNTDTQYF.

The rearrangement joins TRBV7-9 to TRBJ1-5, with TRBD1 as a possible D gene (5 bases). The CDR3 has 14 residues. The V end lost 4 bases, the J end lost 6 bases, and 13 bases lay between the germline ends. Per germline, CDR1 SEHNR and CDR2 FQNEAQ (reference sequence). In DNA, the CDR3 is TGTGCCAGCAGCTCGGAAGTGAGGGGTCAGCCCCAGCATTTT. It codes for CASSSEVRGQPQHF.

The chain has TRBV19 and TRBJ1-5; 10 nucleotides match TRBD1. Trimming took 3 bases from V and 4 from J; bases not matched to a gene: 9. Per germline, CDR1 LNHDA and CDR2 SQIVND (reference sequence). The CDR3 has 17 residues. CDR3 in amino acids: CASSISSGTGVNQPQHF. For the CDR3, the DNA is TGTGCCAGTAGTATCTCATCCGGGACAGGGGTGAATCAGCCCCAGCATTTT.

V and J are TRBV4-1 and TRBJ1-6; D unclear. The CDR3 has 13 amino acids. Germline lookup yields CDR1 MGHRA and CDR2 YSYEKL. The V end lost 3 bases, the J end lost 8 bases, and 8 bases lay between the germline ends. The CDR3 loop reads CASSHTTDSPLHF. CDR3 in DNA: TGCGCCAGCAGCCACACAACCGATTCACCCCTCCACTTT.